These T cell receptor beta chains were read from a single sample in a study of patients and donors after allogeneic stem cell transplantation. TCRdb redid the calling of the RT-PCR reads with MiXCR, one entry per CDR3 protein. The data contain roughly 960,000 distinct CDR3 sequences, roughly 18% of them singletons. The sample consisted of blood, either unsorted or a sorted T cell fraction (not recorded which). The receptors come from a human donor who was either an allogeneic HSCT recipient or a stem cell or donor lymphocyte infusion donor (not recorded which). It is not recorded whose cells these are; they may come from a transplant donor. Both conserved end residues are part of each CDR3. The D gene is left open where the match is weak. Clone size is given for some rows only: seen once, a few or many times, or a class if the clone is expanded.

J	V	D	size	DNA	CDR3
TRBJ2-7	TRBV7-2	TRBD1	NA	TGTGCCAGCAGCAGGGACAGGGCGGGATCCTACGAGCAGTACTTC	CASSRDRAGSYEQYF
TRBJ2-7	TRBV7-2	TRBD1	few	TGTGCCAGCAGCTTAAGGGGGCCGAACGAGCAGTACTTC	CASSLRGPNEQYF
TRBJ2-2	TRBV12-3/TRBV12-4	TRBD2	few	TGTGCCAGCTCATGGCGGGAGGCGGGCACCGGGGAGCTGTTTTTT	CASSWREAGTGELFF
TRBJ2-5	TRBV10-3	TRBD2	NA	TGTGCCATCAGTGACCGACTAGCTGGAGAGACCCAGTACTTC	CAISDRLAGETQYF
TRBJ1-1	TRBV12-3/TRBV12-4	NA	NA	TGTGCCCGAGTGACTGTAGGAGACACTGAAGCTTTCTTT	CARVTVGDTEAFF
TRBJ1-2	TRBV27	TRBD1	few	TGTGCCAGCAGTTTGACAGGGGGCGGGAACTATGGCTACACCTTC	CASSLTGGGNYGYTF
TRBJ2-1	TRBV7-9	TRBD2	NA	TGTGCCAGCAGCGGAGCGGGGGGGCATTACAATGAGCAGTTCTTC	CASSGAGGHYNEQFF
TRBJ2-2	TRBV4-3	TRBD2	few	TGCGCCAGCAGCCAAGATCCTAGCGGGGGACTGAACACCGGGGAGCTGTTTTTT	CASSQDPSGGLNTGELFF
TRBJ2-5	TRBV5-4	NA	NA	TGTGCCAGCAGCACGACTGGGGAGACCCAGTACTTC	CASSTTGETQYF
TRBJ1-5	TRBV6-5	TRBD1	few	TGTGCCAGCAGTTACCAGGGGGGCAATCAGCCCCAGCATTTT	CASSYQGGNQPQHF
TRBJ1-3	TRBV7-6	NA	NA	TGTGCCAGCAGCTCGTATGGACGGAACTCTGGAAACACCATATATTTT	CASSSYGRNSGNTIYF
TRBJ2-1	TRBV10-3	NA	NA	TGTGCCATCAGTATAGGCCGCGGGTCCTACAATGAGCAGTTCTTC	CAISIGRGSYNEQFF
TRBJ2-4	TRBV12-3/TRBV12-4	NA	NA	TGTGCCAGCAGTTTTCGGGACTGGGACAAAAACATTCAGTACTTC	CASSFRDWDKNIQYF
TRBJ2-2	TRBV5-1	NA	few	TGCGCCAGCAGCTTGGAACTGACGAACACCGGGGAGCTGTTTTTT	CASSLELTNTGELFF
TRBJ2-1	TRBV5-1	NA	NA	TGCGCCAGCAGCTTCCGGGAGCAGGTTGAGCAGTTCTTC	CASSFREQVEQFF
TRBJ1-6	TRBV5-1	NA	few	TGCGCCAGCAGCTTTAGACCTCAAGTCGGATATAATTCACCCCTCCACTTT	CASSFRPQVGYNSPLHF
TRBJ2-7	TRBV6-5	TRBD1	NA	TGTGCCAGCAGTTACTGGGGACAGGGGGCCTACGAGCAGTACTTC	CASSYWGQGAYEQYF
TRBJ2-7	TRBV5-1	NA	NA	TGCGCCAGCAGCTTGGAGCCCAGGAGCACCTACGAGCAGTACTTC	CASSLEPRSTYEQYF
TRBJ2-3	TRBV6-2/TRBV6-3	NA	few	TGTGCCAGCATCGCCCACGGAGGCCCAGATACGCAGTATTTT	CASIAHGGPDTQYF
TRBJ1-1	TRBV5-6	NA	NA	TGTGCCAGCAGCTTATCCGGGACATCCTCTGAAGCTTTCTTT	CASSLSGTSSEAFF
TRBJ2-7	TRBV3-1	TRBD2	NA	TGTGCCAGCAGCCAAGATCGGGGTAGCGGGCGATCCAGCTCCTACGAGCAGTACTTC	CASSQDRGSGRSSSYEQYF
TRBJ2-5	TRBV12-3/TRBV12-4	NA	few	TGTGCCAGCAGTTTTTCGATGAAGGGGCAGCAAGAGACCCAGTACTTC	CASSFSMKGQQETQYF
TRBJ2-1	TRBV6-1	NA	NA	TGTGCCAGCAGTCGTTCTAGCATATCCAGTTCCGGTGAGCAGTTCTTC	CASSRSSISSSGEQFF
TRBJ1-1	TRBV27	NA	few	TGTGCCAGCGGGCAGGCCATGGGGGGTTTCACTGAAGCTTTCTTT	CASGQAMGGFTEAFF
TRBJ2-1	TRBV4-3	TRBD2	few	TGCGCCAGCAGCCAAGGGGCTCGGACTAGCGGGGACAATGAGCAGTTCTTC	CASSQGARTSGDNEQFF
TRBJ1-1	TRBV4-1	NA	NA	TGCGCCAGCAGCCAGGCCTTAGACAGAAACACTGAAGCTTTCTTT	CASSQALDRNTEAFF
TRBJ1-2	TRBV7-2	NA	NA	TGTGCCAGCAGCCTGGGAAGGGGCTACACCTTC	CASSLGRGYTF
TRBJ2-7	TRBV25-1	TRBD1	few	TGTGCCAGCAGTGACCCCTCGACAGGGAGCTCCTACGAGCAGTACTTC	CASSDPSTGSSYEQYF
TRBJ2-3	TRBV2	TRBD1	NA	TGTGCCAACGAAGCCGGACAGGGAAGGAGCACAGATACGCAGTATTTT	CANEAGQGRSTDTQYF
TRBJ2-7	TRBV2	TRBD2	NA	TGTGCCAGCAGTCCCACTAGCGGGATATATTACGAGCAGTACTTC	CASSPTSGIYYEQYF
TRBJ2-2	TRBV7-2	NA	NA	TGTGCCAGCAGCTTAGGAACAGACCGGGAGCTGTTTTTT	CASSLGTDRELFF
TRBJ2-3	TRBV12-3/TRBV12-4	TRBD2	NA	TGTGCCAGTCGAAGGGCGGGGGGGAGAACAGATACGCAGTATTTT	CASRRAGGRTDTQYF
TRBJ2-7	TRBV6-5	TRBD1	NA	TGTGCAAGCAGTTACTCTACACAGGGGAGCTCCTACGAGCAGTACTTC	CASSYSTQGSSYEQYF
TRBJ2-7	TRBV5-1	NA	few	TGCGCCAGCAGCTTGGACGTCAACGAGCAGTACTTC	CASSLDVNEQYF
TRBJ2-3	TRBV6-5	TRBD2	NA	TGTGCCAGCAGTTACTCCCTAGCGGCGGGACGTTCGGATACGCAGTATTTT	CASSYSLAAGRSDTQYF
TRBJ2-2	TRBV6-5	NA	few	TGTGCCAGCAGTTACGGGGACGGCACCGGGGAGCTGTTTTTT	CASSYGDGTGELFF
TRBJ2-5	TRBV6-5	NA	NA	TGTGCCAGCAGTTACTCTCCCTGGGCAGACCAAGAGACCCAGTACTTC	CASSYSPWADQETQYF